The 30 T cell receptor beta chains below come from one sample, sequenced in a study of human T cells and chemical hapten exposure. TCRdb itself ran the RACE reads through MiXCR, one entry per CDR3 protein. Here the sample spans 180,000 or so distinct CDR3 sequences, more than 14% being singletons. Time point defined: patch test 1, 2 weeks after DPC sensitization. Treatment denoted: therapeutic diphenylcyclopropenone sensitization with weekly scalp DPC. This sample comprised whole blood, obtained in connection with sensitization to the hapten diphenylcyclopropenone (DPC). The receptors were sampled from a woman aged 30 to 39 with alopecia areata. Some clones in this sample may be carry-over from other donors' samples.

The CDR3 protein is CSAGQYTDTQYF. The CDR3 bases are TGCAGTGCCGGACAGTATACAGATACGCAGTATTTT. The chain joins TRBV20-1 to TRBJ2-3; tentative D call: TRBD1 (6 bases). The CDR3 contains 12 residues. V lost 6 bases and J 3 bases, leaving 10 bases between the germline ends. Germline V gives CDR1 DFQATT, CDR2 SNEGSKA (reference sequence).

This clonotype was counted ten times or more. The V gene is TRBV11-2, the J gene TRBJ2-1; 7 bases line up with TRBD1. CDR3 length: 15 amino acids. The V gene end was trimmed by 7 bases and the J gene end by 2 bases; junction bases not matched to a gene: 8. The V gene's germline CDR1 is SGHAT and CDR2 FQNNGV. The CDR3 coding sequence is TGTGCCAGCATGCGAGACAGGGAAACCTACAATGAGCAGTTCTTC. This sequence encodes CASMRDRETYNEQFF.

This CDR3 reads CAISPSGINQPQHF. The CDR3 DNA reads as TGTGCCATCAGCCCATCAGGGATCAATCAGCCCCAGCATTTT. V usage is TRBV10-3 and J usage is TRBJ1-5; possibly TRBD1 for D (5 bases). CDR3 length: 14 amino acids. CDR1 and CDR2 from the germline V gene are ENHRY and SYGVKD. The germline V and J ends were trimmed by 6 bases and 3 bases, with 12 bases remaining between them.

This clonotype was found many times. V is TRBV10-3 and J is TRBJ1-2, with unresolved D. CDR1 and CDR2 (germline): ENHRY, SYGVKD. Trimming stripped 4 bases from V and 3 bases from J, with 12 bases between. The CDR3 is made up of 14 amino acids. Here the CDR3 DNA reads TGTGCCATCAGTGTCAACACGTGGGACTATGGCTACACCTTC. Translating it yields CAISVNTWDYGYTF.

The chain recombines TRBV11-3 with TRBJ2-1, with D unresolved. V was trimmed by 2 bases and J by 7 bases, leaving 9 bases between them. The CDR3 is 13 residues long. CDR1 is SGHNT and CDR2 is YENEEA in the germline V gene. As DNA, the CDR3 is TGTGCCAGCAGCTTAAGGGATTTGAATGAGCAGTTCTTC. Translated, it gives CASSLRDLNEQFF. Full variable domain (rest looked up from reference TRBV11-3 and TRBJ2-1): EAGVVQSPRYKIIEKKQPVAFWCNPISGHNTLYWYLQNLGQGPELLIRYENEEAVDDSQLPKDRFSAERLKGVDSTLKIQPAELGDSAVYLCASSLRDLNEQFFGPGTRLTVL.

This clonotype was recorded many times. The chain uses TRBV12-3 or TRBV12-4 and TRBJ1-3, with 7 nucleotides matching TRBD1. The CDR3 runs to 17 residues. V trimming: 5 bases; J trimming: 0 bases; junction bases outside the gene matches: 10. The CDR3 DNA reads as TGTGCCAGCAGTGGTATAACAGGGGCCTTCTCTGGAAACACCATATATTTT. Its protein is CASSGITGAFSGNTIYF.

This clonotype was detected only a few times. The chain couples TRBV18 to TRBJ1-2; perhaps TRBD1 as D (5 bases). Trimming cost V 3 bases and J 7 bases, with 18 bases left between them. The CDR3 runs 15 residues. Germline V lookup: CDR1 KGHSH, CDR2 LQKENI. The DNA for the CDR3 is TGTGCCAGCTCACCCATGGACATAGGAGTGGGTGGCTACACCTTC. Translation gives CASSPMDIGVGGYTF.

This chain joins TRBV20-1 and TRBJ2-2; D is undetermined. Trimming took 3 bases from V and 4 from J, leaving 12 bases between them. Germline loops: CDR1 DFQATT, CDR2 SNEGSKA (reference sequence). The CDR3 spans 14 residues. CDR3 residues: CSARTDASTGELFF. The DNA of the CDR3 is TGCAGTGCTAGGACGGATGCGAGCACCGGGGAGCTGTTTTTT.

This clonotype was counted many times. The chain is built from TRBV27 and TRBJ1-1, with unresolved D. The CDR3 runs to 13 residues. The germline V gene has CDR1 MNHEY and CDR2 SMNVEV (reference sequence). V lost 3 bases to trimming and J lost 0 bases, with 5 bases between them. The CDR3 loop reads CASSFALNTEAFF. The CDR3 nucleotides read TGTGCCAGCAGTTTTGCCCTGAACACTGAAGCTTTCTTT.

The genes are TRBV7-9 and TRBJ2-1, with no clear D. Trimming took 1 base from V and 10 from J, leaving 11 bases between them. The CDR3 loop spans 13 amino acids. CDR1 and CDR2 from the germline V gene are SEHNR and FQNEAQ (reference sequence). The CDR3 sequence: CASSLVVVYEQFF. In DNA, the CDR3 is TGTGCCAGCAGCTTAGTGGTTGTATACGAGCAGTTCTTC.

This rearrangement joins TRBV10-3 to TRBJ1-3, with D perhaps TRBD1 (5 bases). V lost 0 bases, J lost 4 bases, and 7 bases lay in between. The CDR3 has 14 amino acids. Germline CDR1 reads ENHRY; CDR2 reads SYGVKD. The CDR3, as DNA: TGTGCCATCAGTGAGTCCCAGGGAGGAAACACCATATATTTT. This translates into CAISESQGGNTIYF.

A few counts support this clonotype. The chain carries TRBV11-2 and TRBJ2-2, with 8 bases fitting TRBD2. CDR1 is SGHAT, CDR2 FQNNGV, per germline. This CDR3 has 14 residues. V shed 3 bases and J 4 bases; nucleotides not matched to a gene: 1. The CDR3 spells CASSLGLGTGELFF. CDR3 nucleotide sequence: TGTGCCAGCAGCTTGGGACTAGGCACCGGGGAGCTGTTTTTT. Full variable domain (remainder filled in from reference TRBV11-2 and TRBJ2-2): EAGVAQSPRYKIIEKRQSVAFWCNPISGHATLYWYQQILGQGPKLLIQFQNNGVVDDSQLPKDRFSAERLKGVDSTLKIQPAKLEDSAVYLCASSLGLGTGELFFGEGSRLTVL.

This clonotype was observed a handful of times. The V gene is TRBV7-8, the J gene TRBJ2-7, with TRBD2 identical over 11 bases. From germline, CDR1 is SGHVS and CDR2 FQNEAQ. This CDR3 has 15 amino acids. The junction had 7 bases not matched to a gene; V was cut back by 5 bases and J by 4 bases. The DNA of the CDR3 is TGTGCCAGCAGCAGGGGGACTAGCGGACTATACGAGCAGTACTTC. The encoded protein is CASSRGTSGLYEQYF.

This clonotype has a count of ten or more. This chain uses TRBV5-1 with TRBJ1-6, with 7 bases fitting TRBD1. V trimming: 4 bases; J trimming: 7 bases; junction bases outside the gene matches: 5. Looked up from germline, CDR1 is SGHRS and CDR2 is YFSETQ. The CDR3 length is 14 residues. The CDR3 coding sequence is TGCGCCAGCAGCCTACAGGGGAGGAATTCACCCCTCCACTTT. Translation: CASSLQGRNSPLHF.

This clonotype was detected only a few times. This sequence joins TRBV10-3 and TRBJ2-1; 13 bases align to TRBD2. Germline trimming cut 6 bases from V and 7 bases from J; bases unmatched to any gene: 3. This CDR3 comprises 14 residues. In germline, CDR1 is ENHRY, CDR2 SYGVKD. CDR3 sequence reads: CAIRQGLAGNEQFF. CDR3 sequence (DNA): TGTGCCATCAGGCAGGGACTAGCGGGGAATGAGCAGTTCTTC.

This clonotype was picked up a small number of times. V usage is TRBV28 and J usage is TRBJ1-1; 7 bases map to TRBD1. CDR1 is MDHEN, CDR2 SYDVKM, per germline. V shed 5 bases, J shed 1 base, and the junction held 7 bases outside the gene matches. The CDR3 sequence is 15 residues long. The CDR3 region has the DNA TGTGCCAGCAGTCCAGATGGGACAGCGAACACTGAAGCTTTCTTT. This translates into CASSPDGTANTEAFF.

V usage is TRBV4-3 and J usage is TRBJ1-2; a weak D match, TRBD1 (6 bases). V dropped 4 bases and J dropped 4 bases, with 28 bases sitting between them. CDR3 length equals 19 residues. CDR1 LGHNA and CDR2 YSLEER come from the germline V gene. CDR3 residues: CASSRGIGTGILSRYGYTF. CDR3 DNA: TGCGCCAGCAGCCGGGGGATAGGTACAGGGATTCTATCCCGCTATGGCTACACCTTC.

V is TRBV29-1 and J is TRBJ1-1, with D possibly matching TRBD1 (5 bases). CDR1 and CDR2 from the germline V gene are SQVTM and ANQGSEA. Between the trimmed V and J ends, which lost 0 bases and 7 bases, there was a span of 12 bases. This CDR3 has 13 residues. The CDR3 DNA reads as TGCAGCGTTGAAGAAGTTGGGGGATTTGAAGCTTTCTTT. This codes for CSVEEVGGFEAFF.

The genes are TRBV5-1 and TRBJ1-5; TRBD1 is a possible D gene (6 bases). The germline CDR1 and CDR2 sequences are SGHRS and YFSETQ. V lost 3 bases to trimming and J lost 7 bases, with 11 bases between them. The CDR3 spans 13 residues. CDR3 loop: CASSWGQGQPQHF. The CDR3 DNA reads TGCGCCAGCAGCTGGGGGCAGGGGCAGCCCCAGCATTTT.

This clonotype has only a few counts. This chain links TRBV7-2 with TRBJ2-2; maybe TRBD2 (5 bases). CDR1 and CDR2 from the germline V gene are SGHTA and FQGNSA. The CDR3 is made up of 16 amino acids. Deletions cut 5 bases from V and 1 base from J, with 14 bases between. The CDR3 reads CASSRMAGLNTGELFF. The DNA for the CDR3 is TGTGCCAGCAGCCGAATGGCGGGTCTGAACACCGGGGAGCTGTTTTTT.

At least ten counts were recorded for this clonotype. The V and J genes are TRBV7-9 and TRBJ2-5; 12 bases align to TRBD2. V was pared by 1 base and J by 4 bases, with 7 bases of the junction left unmatched. The CDR3 is 17 amino acids. The germline V gene encodes CDR1 SEHNR and CDR2 FQNEAQ (reference sequence). The CDR3 reads CASSLVASGRARETQYF. The CDR3 DNA sequence: TGTGCCAGCAGCTTAGTTGCTAGCGGGAGGGCCCGAGAGACCCAGTACTTC.

The chain has TRBV9 and TRBJ1-1; D not resolved. This CDR3 is built from 14 residues. CDR1 is SGDLS and CDR2 is YYNGEE in the germline V gene. V lost 0 bases and J 7 bases, leaving 13 bases between the germline ends. This chain's CDR3 is CASSVDGAGIEAFF. The CDR3 nucleotides read TGTGCCAGCAGCGTAGATGGCGCCGGGATTGAAGCTTTCTTT.

The rearrangement links TRBV7-6 to TRBJ1-5; TRBD1 is a possible D gene (6 bases). This CDR3 comprises 15 residues. Germline V gene sequence: CDR1 SGHVS, CDR2 FNYEAQ. The V gene lost 5 bases and the J gene lost 5 bases, with 16 bases spanning the gap. CDR3 protein: CASSRGTNSYQPQHF. CDR3 DNA: TGTGCCAGCAGCCGCGGGACAAACTCCTATCAGCCCCAGCATTTT.

In its sample, this clonotype was seen many times. V gene TRBV29-1 combines with J gene TRBJ2-3; 9 bases are a match to TRBD2. Trimming cost V 3 bases and J 4 bases; bases outside gene matches: 11. The CDR3 loop spans 16 amino acids. In germline, CDR1 is SQVTM, CDR2 ANQGSEA. CDR3 coding DNA: TGCAGCGTTGAGATCTCCGGGACTAGCAGGCCAGATACGCAGTATTTT. This sequence encodes CSVEISGTSRPDTQYF.

This clonotype was observed a few times. The rearrangement links TRBV6-5 to TRBJ2-1, with D possibly being TRBD2 (6 bases). Germline V gene sequence: CDR1 MNHEY, CDR2 SVGAGI. Trimming shortened V by 8 bases and J by 2 bases, and 13 bases separated the two germline ends. The CDR3 sequence is 14 residues long. The CDR3 sequence is CASGLGRPYNEQFF. CDR3 DNA sequence: TGTGCCAGCGGCCTCGGGAGACCCTACAATGAGCAGTTCTTC.

The rearrangement links TRBV6-6 to TRBJ1-1, with D perhaps matching TRBD1 (6 bases). Germline assignment: CDR1 MNHNY and CDR2 SVGAGI (reference sequence). V was clipped by 4 bases and J by 0 bases, with 12 bases between them. The CDR3 sequence is 15 residues long. CDR3 sequence (DNA): TGTGCCAGCAGTTCCTCGACAGGATTGAACACTGAAGCTTTCTTT. As protein: CASSSSTGLNTEAFF.

The chain links TRBV5-1 to TRBJ2-7; D is possibly TRBD2 (5 bases). From germline, CDR1 is SGHRS and CDR2 YFSETQ. The CDR3 totals 15 residues. Deletions cut 0 bases from V and 2 bases from J, with 12 bases between. CDR3 DNA sequence: TGCGCCAGCAGCTTGGAAAGCGGTTCTCCCTACGAGCAGTACTTC. Amino acid sequence: CASSLESGSPYEQYF.

This chain uses TRBV29-1 with TRBJ2-3, with 9 bases fitting TRBD1. This CDR3 is 13 amino acids long. Germline CDR1 SQVTM, CDR2 ANQGSEA. With V trimmed by 6 bases and J by 5 bases, 6 bases remained unmatched. The CDR3 sequence: CSVDRGFKDTQYF. In nucleotides, the CDR3 is TGCAGCGTAGACAGGGGGTTTAAAGATACGCAGTATTTT.

The V and J genes are TRBV12-3 or TRBV12-4 and TRBJ2-1, with 8 bases identical to TRBD2. The CDR3 is made up of 13 amino acids. V lost 5 bases, J lost 6 bases, and 3 bases stayed unmatched. CDR3 loop: CASSHGTSNEQFF. CDR3 DNA sequence: TGTGCCAGCAGTCACGGGACTAGCAATGAGCAGTTCTTC.

The rearrangement joins TRBV3-1 to TRBJ2-7; 9 bases agree with TRBD2. Losses at the gene ends were 1 base for V and 1 base for J; bases not matched to a gene: 5. This CDR3 has 16 residues. Germline V gene data show CDR1 as LGHDT and CDR2 as YNNKEL (reference sequence). The CDR3 sequence is CASSQGGTSWSYEQYF. CDR3 sequence (DNA): TGTGCCAGCAGCCAAGGGGGGACTAGCTGGTCCTACGAGCAGTACTTC.